This T cell receptor (gamma chain) was found in a study of Vδ1+ human thymocytes. The CDR3 is made up of 14 amino acids. Germline CDR1 reads EGSTGY; CDR2 reads YDSYTSSV. V shed 6 bases and J 2 bases; nucleotides not matched to a gene: 10. To note about this clone: No antigen is known for it.

Findings and limits, study-wide: About 20% of thymic delta-chain sequences were Vdelta2, with few Vdelta3, unlike blood Vdelta1+ controls. Highly polyclonal TRG and TRD repertoires with Gaussian CDR3 length distributions appeared in thymus.

The sorted cells were CD3+ Vdelta1+ Vdelta2- thymocytes from alphabeta-depleted thymus. The template was reverse-transcribed extracted RNA. CDR3 amplicons came from multiplex PCR with pooled V-gene forward and constant-region reverse primers. TCRdb ran CATT on the multiplex PCR reads. Seen here are 20,000 to 25,000 gamma-chain clones, approximately 14% observed once, and the top ten hold over 1.5%. The material sequenced was Vdelta1+ gamma-delta thymocytes from the thymus. Described subset: FACS-sorted CD3+ TCRalphabeta- TCRVdelta1+ TCRVdelta2- thymocytes. The TCR originated in a child less than two years old who had congenital heart surgery. The V gene is TRGV4, the J gene TRGJ1 or TRGJ2. CDR3 loop: CATWNASYYYKKLF. The CDR3 DNA reads TGTGCCACCTGGAATGCGTCCTATTATTATAAGAAACTCTTT.